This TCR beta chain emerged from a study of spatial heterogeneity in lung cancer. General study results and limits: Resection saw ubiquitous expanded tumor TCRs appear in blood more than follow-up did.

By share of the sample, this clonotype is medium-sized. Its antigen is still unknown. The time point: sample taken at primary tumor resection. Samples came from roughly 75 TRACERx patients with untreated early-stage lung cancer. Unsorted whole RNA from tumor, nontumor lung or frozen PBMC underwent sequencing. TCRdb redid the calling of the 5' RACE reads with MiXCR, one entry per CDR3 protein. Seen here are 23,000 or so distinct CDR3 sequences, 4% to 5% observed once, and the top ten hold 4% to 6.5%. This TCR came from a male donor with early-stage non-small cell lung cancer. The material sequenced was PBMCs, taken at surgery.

The chain's CDR3 is CASSHGTGSSYEQYF. Here the CDR3 DNA reads TGTGCCAGCAGCCATGGGACGGGGAGCTCCTACGAGCAGTACTTC. The rearrangement uses TRBV6-5 and TRBJ2-7; either TRBD1 or TRBD2 may supply D (5 bases each). Germline CDR1 and CDR2: MNHEY and SVGAGI. V lost 6 bases, J lost 0 bases, and 15 bases lay in between. The CDR3 is made up of 15 amino acids.